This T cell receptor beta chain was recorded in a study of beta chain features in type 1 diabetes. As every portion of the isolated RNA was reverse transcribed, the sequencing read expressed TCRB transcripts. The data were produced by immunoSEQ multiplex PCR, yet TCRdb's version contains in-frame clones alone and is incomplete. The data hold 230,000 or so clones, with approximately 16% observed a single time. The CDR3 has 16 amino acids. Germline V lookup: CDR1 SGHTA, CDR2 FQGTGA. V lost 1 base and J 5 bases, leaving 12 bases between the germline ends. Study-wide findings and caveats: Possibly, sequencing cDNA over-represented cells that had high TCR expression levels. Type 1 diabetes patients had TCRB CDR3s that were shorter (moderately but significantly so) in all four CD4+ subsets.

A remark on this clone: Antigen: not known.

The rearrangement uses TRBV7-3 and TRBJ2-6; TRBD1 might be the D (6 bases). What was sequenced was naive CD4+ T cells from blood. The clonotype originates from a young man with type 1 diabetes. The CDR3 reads CASSLMLTGRANVLTF. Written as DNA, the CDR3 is TGTGCCAGCAGCTTAATGCTGACAGGCCGGGCCAACGTCCTGACTTTC.